Given below is one T cell receptor (beta chain) in context. The antigen it recognizes is unknown. No much larger clone exists at a distance of one base, and base qualities are not known. Participants in the prospective study were enrolled through a virtual design, were aged about 18 to 100 years, and lived in roughly 25 United States geographic areas. Cohort assignment in the prospective study relied on participant-reported clinical history from a screening survey and a study questionnaire. In the prospective study, whole blood, serum and a nasopharyngeal or oropharyngeal swab were collected from each participant by mobile phlebotomists. Over a roughly two-month period, participants in the prospective study had the option of providing additional blood draws and questionnaires. Before DNA extraction, prospective study blood samples were shipped either frozen or at room temperature. TCRbeta CDR3 regions were amplified from genomic DNA using the immunoSEQ Assay, a bias-controlled multiplex PCR. Regarding the original processing steps: Within the assay, amplification of reference gene primers was used to estimate how many nucleated cells each sample contained. Sequence reads were collapsed and filtered to measure the absolute abundance of every unique TCRbeta CDR3 rearrangement. Productive Simpson clonality was computed per sample as the square root of Simpson's diversity index over productive rearrangements. TCRdb retrieved this table from immuneACCESS and kept in-frame rearrangements only. Not all clones are present; in checked studies, unresolved V genes account for under half, and no reason is known for the remainder. The D gene and trimming were derived from the DNA, and the V and J assignments and clone size from that table. The sample contains about 440,000 clones, 87% of them found a single time. The top ten clonotypes cover approximately 2% of the sample.

These data are taken from a study of blood T cell repertoires in COVID-19 (dated by TCRdb to about 2020). Looking at the study overall: Samples covering the acute and convalescent phases of COVID-19 were provided by collaborators in the United States, Italy and Spain. Where available, HLA class I and class II types were obtained from metadata supplied by the sample provider rather than from assay-based typing. The material from the prospective study consisted of cDNA or gDNA derived from T cells, B-cell-depleted T cells, or PBMCs. A de-identified subject ID, COVID-19 status, age in years and sex were almost always included in the sample metadata. Samples came from the ongoing ImmuneRACE study (first 160 participants) plus 1,254 subjects from 6 global collaborators. Subjects who had been exposed to COVID-19, were actively infected with it, or had recovered from it provided the deeply sampled blood TCRbeta repertoires that made up the dataset. The repertoires were released in a freely available public database meant as a resource for research on the immune response to SARS-CoV-2. The full study reports these points: The amount of clinical and demographic metadata varied by source and participant and was provided uncurated.

There are 16 amino acids in the CDR3, from cysteine to phenylalanine inclusive. The retained sequence is limited to the CDR3, 48 bases, with the frame set at the first base. V loses 5 bases of germline sequence and J loses 0 bases, and the interval between the two ends is 15 bases. CDR1 and CDR2, looked up from the germline V gene (reference sequence), are SEHNR and FQNEAQ. This clonotype originated in a woman between 18 and 30 years old with acute COVID-19. The sequenced sample consisted of PBMCs or T cells enriched from blood (not recorded which). The V and J genes are TRBV7-9 and TRBJ2-3; TRBD2 is possibly the D segment (5 matching bases). The CDR3: CASSLGLGESTDTQYF. The DNA sequence is TGTGCCAGCAGCCTAGGGTTGGGAGAAAGCACAGATACGCAGTATTTT.